What follows is one T cell receptor beta chain and its context. Antigen specificity is unknown. The sample originates from a study of neurological immune-mediated disorders. General study findings and limits: No CDR3 amino acid sequences were shared by expanded clones across subjects, suggesting private repertoires in all groups.

Time point noted: longitudinal time-point 2. The unsorted libraries originated from 2 million PBMCs kept at -80 C. By 5'RACE with 10-nucleotide random UMIs, the cDNA was made. TCRdb used MiXCR to reprocess the 5' RACE reads, holding one entry per CDR3 protein. The data contain tens of thousands of distinct CDR3 sequences, 13% of them singletons. The CDR3 totals 14 residues. Trimming pared 4 bases from V and 3 bases from J, leaving 16 bases between. The V gene's germline CDR1 is DFQATT and CDR2 SNEGSKA (reference sequence). This TCR was sampled from a female donor with HTLV-1-associated myelopathy (HAM/TSP). The chain carries TRBV20-1 and TRBJ2-7; D might be TRBD1 or TRBD2, each matching 5 bases. Sequenced input: PBMCs. The CDR3 loop reads CSANIMGDFYEQYF. Here the CDR3 DNA reads TGCAGTGCTAATATAATGGGGGATTTCTACGAGCAGTACTTC.